This T cell receptor (beta chain) was retrieved from a study of control samples from healthy donors and cancer patients. V lost 6 bases, J lost 6 bases, and 8 bases lay in between. The germline CDR1 and CDR2 sequences are LNHDA and SQIVND (reference sequence). The CDR3 covers 11 residues. Clones were sequenced by immunoSEQ multiplex PCR, and TCRdb holds only the in-frame ones, with some missing. The profile shows 110,000 to 150,000 clones, more than 90% of them singletons. This TCR derives from a man aged 25-45 years in good health. The gene calls are TRBV19 and TRBJ1-2, with D unresolved. Material: blood. CDR3 sequence reads: CASRRTNGYTF. The CDR3 bases are TGTGCCAGTAGACGGACTAATGGCTACACCTTC.